Detailed here is one T cell receptor beta chain. The target antigen is unknown. The data were obtained in a study of cytomegalovirus exposure and HLA in healthy donors. It was with 60 Vbeta and 13 Jbeta primers that the PCR ran. The repertoire was sequenced with immunoSEQ multiplex PCR; TCRdb's copy has only in-frame clones and lacks some. The sample comprises 140,000 to 150,000 clones, about 75% of which are singletons, and around 4% rests with the top ten. The CDR3 runs to 16 residues. The V and J ends lost 4 bases and 4 bases, in that order; junction bases with no gene match: 12. Per the germline V gene, CDR1 is SGHKS and CDR2 is YYEKEE (reference sequence). Study results and caveats: Later analysis associated a missense DCLRE1C variant with TCR beta V- and J-gene trimming. The study put 150 or so TCR beta chains on its list as cytomegalovirus-associated. It has been reported that TCR beta sequences accurately predicted the HLA-A and HLA-B alleles of most subjects.

This TCR derives from a man aged 60-69 years in good health and CMV-seronegative. The rearrangement links TRBV5-5 to TRBJ2-7; TRBD1 agrees at 9 bases. Specimen: PBMCs. The CDR3 protein is CASSIIPGQGRYEQYF. CDR3 coding DNA: TGTGCCAGCAGCATAATACCGGGACAGGGTCGGTACGAGCAGTACTTC.